The source of this T cell receptor beta chain is a study of cytomegalovirus exposure and HLA in healthy donors. The PCR contained 60 Vbeta and 13 Jbeta primers. Sequencing was performed with immunoSEQ multiplex PCR; in TCRdb, only in-frame clones are kept and a portion is missing. The sample holds about 130,000 clones, over 70% seen once. The CDR3 consists of 15 residues. Trimming took 4 bases from V and 3 from J, leaving 16 bases between them. Per the germline V gene, CDR1 is LNHNV and CDR2 is YYDKDF (reference sequence). General observations from the study: In a later analysis, V- and J-gene trimming of beta chains associated with a DCLRE1C missense variant, replicated independently. Later, an analysis found that common viral pathogens appeared to be linked with several of the most significant clusters. There were some public TCRs occurring in many donors, but most TCR sequences were rare.

A single count supports this clone. Its antigen remains unknown. The sequence came from a woman in her forties or fifties in good health and CMV-seronegative. The rearrangement links TRBV15 to TRBJ2-7; D perhaps matches TRBD1 (6 bases). Sequencing used PBMCs. This CDR3 reads CATSKGSTGNYEQYF. The CDR3 nucleotides are TGTGCCACCAGCAAAGGATCGACAGGAAACTACGAGCAGTACTTC.